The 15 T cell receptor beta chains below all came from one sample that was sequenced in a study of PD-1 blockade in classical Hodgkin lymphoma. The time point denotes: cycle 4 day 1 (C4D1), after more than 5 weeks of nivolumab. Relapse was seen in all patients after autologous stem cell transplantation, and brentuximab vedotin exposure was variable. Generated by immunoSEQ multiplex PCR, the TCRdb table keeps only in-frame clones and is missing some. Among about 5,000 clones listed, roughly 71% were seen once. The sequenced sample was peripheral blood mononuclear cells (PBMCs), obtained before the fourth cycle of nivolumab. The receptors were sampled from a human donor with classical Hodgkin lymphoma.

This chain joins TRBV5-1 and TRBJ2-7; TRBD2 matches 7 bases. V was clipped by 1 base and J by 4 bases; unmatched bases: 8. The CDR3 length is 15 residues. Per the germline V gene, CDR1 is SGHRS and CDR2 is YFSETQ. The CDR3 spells CASSLSAGATYEQYF. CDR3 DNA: TGCGCCAGCAGCTTGTCCGCGGGAGCAACGTACGAGCAGTACTTC. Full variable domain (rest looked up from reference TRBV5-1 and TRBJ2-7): KAGVTQTPRYLIKTRGQQVTLSCSPISGHRSVSWYQQTPGQGLQFLFEYFSETQRNKGNFPGRFSGRQFSNSRSEMNVSTLELGDSALYLCASSLSAGATYEQYFGPGTRLTVT.

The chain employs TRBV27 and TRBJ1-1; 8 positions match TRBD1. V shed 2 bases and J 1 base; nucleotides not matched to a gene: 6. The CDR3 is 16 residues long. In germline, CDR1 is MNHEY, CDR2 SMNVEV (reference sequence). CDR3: CASSLQGAKGNTEAFF. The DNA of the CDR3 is TGTGCCAGCAGTTTACAGGGGGCTAAGGGGAACACTGAAGCTTTCTTT.

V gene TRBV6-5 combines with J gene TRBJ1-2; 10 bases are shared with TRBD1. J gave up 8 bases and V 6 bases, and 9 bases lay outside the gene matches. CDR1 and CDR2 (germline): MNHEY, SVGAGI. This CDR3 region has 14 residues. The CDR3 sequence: CASSGQGGGEGYTF. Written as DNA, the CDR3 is TGTGCCAGCAGCGGACAGGGGGGTGGAGAAGGCTACACCTTC.

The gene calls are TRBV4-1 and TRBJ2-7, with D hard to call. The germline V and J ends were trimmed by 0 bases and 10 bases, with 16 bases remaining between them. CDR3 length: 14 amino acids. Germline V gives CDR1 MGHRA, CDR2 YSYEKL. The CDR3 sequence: CASSQDEQLKFQYF. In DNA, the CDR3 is TGCGCCAGCAGCCAAGATGAGCAGCTAAAGTTCCAGTACTTC.

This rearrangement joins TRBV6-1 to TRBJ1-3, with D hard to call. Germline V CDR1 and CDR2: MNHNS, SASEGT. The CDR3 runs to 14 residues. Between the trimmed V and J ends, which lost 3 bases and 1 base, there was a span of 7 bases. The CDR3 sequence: CASSDGRSGNTIYF. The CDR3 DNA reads TGTGCCAGCAGTGATGGACGATCTGGAAACACCATATATTTT.

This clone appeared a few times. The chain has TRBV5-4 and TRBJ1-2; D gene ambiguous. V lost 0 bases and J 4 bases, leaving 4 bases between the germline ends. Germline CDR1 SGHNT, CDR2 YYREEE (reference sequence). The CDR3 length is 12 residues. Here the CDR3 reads CASSLVAYGYTF. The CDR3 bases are TGTGCCAGCAGCTTGGTGGCCTATGGCTACACCTTC.

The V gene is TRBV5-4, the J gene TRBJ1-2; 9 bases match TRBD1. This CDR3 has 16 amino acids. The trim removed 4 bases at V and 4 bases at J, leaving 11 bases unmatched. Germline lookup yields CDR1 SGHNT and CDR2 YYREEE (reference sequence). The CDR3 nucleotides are TGTGCCAGCAGCAGCATGACAGGGGGATCCCCCTATGGCTACACCTTC. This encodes CASSSMTGGSPYGYTF.

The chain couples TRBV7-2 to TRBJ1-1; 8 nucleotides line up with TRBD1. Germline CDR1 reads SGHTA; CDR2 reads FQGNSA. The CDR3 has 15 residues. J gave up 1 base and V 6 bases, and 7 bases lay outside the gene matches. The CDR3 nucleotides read TGTGCCAGCAGTTACCCCGGGACAGGGAACACTGAAGCTTTCTTT. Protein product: CASSYPGTGNTEAFF. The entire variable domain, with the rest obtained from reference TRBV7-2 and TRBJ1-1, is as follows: GAGVSQSPSNKVTEKGKDVELRCDPISGHTALYWYRQSLGQGLEFLIYFQGNSAPDKSGLPSDRFSAERTGGSVSTLTIQRTQQEDSAVYLCASSYPGTGNTEAFFGQGTRLTVV.

The CDR3: CASSLWGWGALGTEAFF. The CDR3 nucleotides are TGTGCCAGCAGCTTATGGGGTTGGGGGGCGCTGGGTACTGAAGCTTTCTTT. The chain joins TRBV7-8 to TRBJ1-1, with D perhaps TRBD1 (6 bases). The CDR3 contains 17 residues. CDR1 is SGHVS and CDR2 is FQNEAQ in the germline V gene. Trimming removed 2 bases from V and 5 bases from J, with 21 bases in between.

The chain's CDR3 is CAWSVNRVRPATEAFF. The CDR3 nucleotides read TGTGCCTGGAGTGTAAACAGGGTGAGGCCCGCCACTGAAGCTTTCTTT. This chain links TRBV30 with TRBJ1-1; tentative D call: TRBD1 (6 bases). Germline loops: CDR1 GTSNPN, CDR2 SVGIG (reference sequence). V lost 0 bases and J lost 4, with 18 bases in between. The CDR3 length is 16 residues. Together with reference TRBV30 and TRBJ1-1, the CDR3 gives the full variable domain: SQTIHQWPATLVQPVGSPLSLECTVEGTSNPNLYWYRQAAGRGLQLLFYSVGIGQISSEVPQNLSASRPQDRQFILSSKKLLLSDSGFYLCAWSVNRVRPATEAFFGQGTRLTVV.

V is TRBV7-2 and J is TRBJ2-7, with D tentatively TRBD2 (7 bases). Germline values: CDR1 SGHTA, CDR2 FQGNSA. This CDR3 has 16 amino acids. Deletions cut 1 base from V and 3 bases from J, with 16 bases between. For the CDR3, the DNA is TGTGCCAGCAGCTTAGGGGGGGCGGCTAGCGGCTACGAGCAGTACTTC. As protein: CASSLGGAASGYEQYF.

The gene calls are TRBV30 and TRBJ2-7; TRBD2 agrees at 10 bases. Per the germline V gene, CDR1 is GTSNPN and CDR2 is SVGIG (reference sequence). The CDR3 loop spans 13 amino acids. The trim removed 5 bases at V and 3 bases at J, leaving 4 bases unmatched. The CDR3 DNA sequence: TGTGCCTGGGGAGCGGGAGGGGGCTACGAGCAGTACTTC. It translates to CAWGAGGGYEQYF.

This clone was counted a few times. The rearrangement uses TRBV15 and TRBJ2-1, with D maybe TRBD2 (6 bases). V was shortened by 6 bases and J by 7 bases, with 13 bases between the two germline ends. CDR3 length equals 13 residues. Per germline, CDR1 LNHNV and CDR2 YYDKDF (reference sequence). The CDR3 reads CATSGTRGNEQFF. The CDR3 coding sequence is TGTGCCACCAGTGGGACTCGCGGGAATGAGCAGTTCTTC.

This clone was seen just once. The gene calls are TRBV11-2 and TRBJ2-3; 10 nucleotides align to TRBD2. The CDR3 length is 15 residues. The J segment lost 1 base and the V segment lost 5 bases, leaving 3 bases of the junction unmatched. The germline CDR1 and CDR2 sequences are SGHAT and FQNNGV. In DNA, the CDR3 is TGTGCCAGCAGCGTGACTAGCGGGCGCACAGATACGCAGTATTTT. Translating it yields CASSVTSGRTDTQYF.

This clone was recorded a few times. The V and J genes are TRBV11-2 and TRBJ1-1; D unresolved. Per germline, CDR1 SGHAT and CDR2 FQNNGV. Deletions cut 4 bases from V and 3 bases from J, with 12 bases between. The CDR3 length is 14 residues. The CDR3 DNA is TGTGCCAGCAGCTCGGATGGATCTTACACTGAAGCTTTCTTT. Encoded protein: CASSSDGSYTEAFF.